This is a list of T cell receptor beta chains from one sample in a study of blood T cell repertoires in COVID-19. Clones were sequenced by immunoSEQ multiplex PCR, and TCRdb holds only the in-frame ones, with some missing. Here the sample spans nearly 350,000 clones, approximately 91% being singletons. Specimen: peripheral blood. The receptors derive from a woman between 65 and 79 years old with COVID-19, enrolled during active disease. The CDR3 runs from the conserved cysteine through the conserved F or W. A D gene is named only where the DNA matches it firmly. Only some rows state a clone size, as once, few, many or a class for expanded clones.

j_call	d_call	clone_size	v_call	cdr3_aa	cdr3_nt
TRBJ1-1	NA	once	TRBV7-8	CASSLRQGSMNTEAFF	TGTGCCAGCAGCTTGAGGCAGGGTTCAATGAACACTGAAGCTTTCTTT
TRBJ1-4	NA	NA	TRBV7-9	CASSLGQVNEKLFF	TGTGCCAGCAGCTTGGGACAAGTAAACGAAAAACTGTTTTTT
TRBJ1-6	NA	NA	TRBV23-1	CASRVRMRGALRSPLHF	TGCGCCAGCAGAGTCAGGATGCGGGGGGCGTTACGGTCACCCCTCCACTTT
TRBJ2-3	TRBD2	NA	TRBV5-1	CASSESGARRDTQYF	TGCGCCAGCAGTGAAAGCGGGGCTAGACGAGATACGCAGTATTTT
TRBJ1-2	NA	few	TRBV12-3/TRBV12-4	CASSSGGYGYTF	TGTGCCAGCAGTTCAGGAGGATATGGCTACACCTTC
TRBJ2-5	TRBD2	NA	TRBV4-1	CASSRGLAGGQETQYF	TGCGCCAGCAGCCGTGGACTAGCGGGAGGTCAAGAGACCCAGTACTTC
TRBJ1-1	NA	NA	TRBV7-2	CASSLARRSEAFF	TGTGCCAGCAGCTTAGCCCGCCGGTCTGAAGCTTTCTTT
TRBJ1-1	NA	NA	TRBV10-2	CASSGTGEAFF	TGCGCCAGCAGTGGGACGGGGGAAGCTTTCTTT
TRBJ2-3	NA	many	TRBV7-9	CASSLGQRWDTQYF	TGTGCCAGCAGCTTAGGACAGAGGTGGGATACGCAGTATTTT
TRBJ1-4	NA	once	TRBV7-2	CASSLQGTNEKLFF	TGTGCCAGCAGCTTACAGGGAACTAATGAAAAACTGTTTTTT
TRBJ1-5	NA	NA	TRBV12-3/TRBV12-4	CASSSTGNQPQHF	TGTGCCAGCAGTTCGACAGGTAATCAGCCCCAGCATTTT
TRBJ1-2	TRBD1	NA	TRBV7-9	CASSSWDRGLGYTF	TGTGCCAGCAGCTCCTGGGACAGGGGGCTTGGCTACACCTTC
TRBJ2-7	NA	NA	TRBV6-5	CASRPPERGREQYF	TGTGCCAGCCGACCTCCCGAGCGCGGAAGAGAGCAGTACTTC
TRBJ1-4	TRBD1	NA	TRBV10-2	CASSESTGQLFF	TGCGCCAGCAGTGAGTCGACAGGGCAACTGTTTTTT
TRBJ1-4	NA	NA	TRBV19	CASTRASEKLFF	TGTGCCAGTACCAGGGCCAGTGAAAAACTGTTTTTT
TRBJ2-3	NA	NA	TRBV5-1	CASTIQDTQYF	TGCGCCAGCACCATTCAAGATACGCAGTATTTT
TRBJ1-1	TRBD1	few	TRBV15	CATQDRDSTEAFF	TGTGCCACCCAAGACAGGGACAGCACTGAAGCTTTCTTT
TRBJ2-1	TRBD2	NA	TRBV9	CASSVAGGEGYNEQFF	TGTGCCAGCAGCGTAGCAGGAGGGGAGGGCTACAATGAGCAGTTCTTC
TRBJ2-5	NA	NA	TRBV4-2	CASSQDPGTPIGETQYF	TGTGCCAGCAGCCAAGATCCCGGGACTCCTATAGGAGAGACCCAGTACTTC
TRBJ1-1	TRBD1	NA	TRBV6-5	CASSRPTGRSTEAFF	TGTGCCAGCAGCCGCCCGACAGGGAGGAGCACTGAAGCTTTCTTT
TRBJ1-1	NA	NA	TRBV7-6	CASSLASPDDSSNTEAFF	TGTGCCAGCAGCTTAGCTTCCCCTGACGACAGCTCGAACACTGAAGCTTTCTTT
TRBJ2-3	TRBD1	NA	TRBV27	CASSLKGQGTDTQYF	TGTGCCAGCAGTTTAAAGGGACAGGGTACAGATACGCAGTATTTT